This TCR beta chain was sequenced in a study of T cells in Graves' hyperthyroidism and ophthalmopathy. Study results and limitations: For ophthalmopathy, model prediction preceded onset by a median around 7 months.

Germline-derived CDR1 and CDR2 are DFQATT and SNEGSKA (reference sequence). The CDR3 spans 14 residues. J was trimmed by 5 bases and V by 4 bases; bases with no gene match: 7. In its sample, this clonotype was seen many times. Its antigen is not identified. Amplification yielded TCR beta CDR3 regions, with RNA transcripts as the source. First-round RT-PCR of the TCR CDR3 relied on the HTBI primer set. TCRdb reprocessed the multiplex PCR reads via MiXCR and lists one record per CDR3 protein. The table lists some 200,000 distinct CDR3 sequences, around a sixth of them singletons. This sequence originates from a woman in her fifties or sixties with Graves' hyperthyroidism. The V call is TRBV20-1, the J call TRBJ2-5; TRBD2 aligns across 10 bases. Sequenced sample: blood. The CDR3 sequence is CSATGLADQETQYF. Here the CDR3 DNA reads TGCAGTGCTACCGGACTAGCGGATCAGGAGACCCAGTACTTC.